These T cell receptor beta chains were read from a single sample in a study of shared clonotypes between healthy human individuals. This table comes from immunoSEQ multiplex PCR, and its TCRdb copy is limited to in-frame clones, with some not included. This sample carries around 2,000,000 clones, around 93% of them seen once, and the ten largest clones take over 1.5%. Sequencing input: naive CD8+ T cells from PBMCs. Receptor source: a young man in good health. Some clones in this sample may be carry-over from other donors' samples. The CDR3 runs from the conserved cysteine through the conserved F or W. D genes are given only for firm matches. Size is stated for part of the rows, as once, few or many counts, or as a class when the clone is expanded.

CDR3aa | CDR3nt | j_gene | abundance | v_gene | d_gene
CASSPKGAKDRDITDTQYF | TGTGCCAGCAGCCCTAAAGGGGCGAAGGACAGGGATATCACAGATACGCAGTATTTT | TRBJ2-3 | once | TRBV21-1 | .
CASSYKAMAYEQYF | TGTGCCAGCAGTTACAAAGCTATGGCCTACGAGCAGTACTTC | TRBJ2-7 | . | TRBV6-5 | .
CASSMGQAAGELFF | TGTGCCAGCAGTATGGGACAGGCGGCAGGGGAGCTGTTTTTT | TRBJ2-2 | once | TRBV28 | TRBD1
CASTDGETQYF | TGTGCCAGTACCGACGGGGAGACCCAGTACTTC | TRBJ2-5 | . | TRBV28 | .
CASSTKGGTEAFF | TGTGCCAGCAGCACAAAAGGGGGTACTGAAGCTTTCTTT | TRBJ1-1 | . | TRBV7-9 | .
CASSFYRTISNTGELFF | TGTGCCAGCAGCTTTTACAGGACCATCTCAAACACCGGGGAGCTGTTTTTT | TRBJ2-2 | . | TRBV11-2 | .
CASSPRAWGGNTGELFF | TGTGCCAGCAGCCCCAGGGCCTGGGGGGGGAACACCGGGGAGCTGTTTTTT | TRBJ2-2 | . | TRBV28 | TRBD2
CASMSQGPKINNGQFF | TGTGCCAGCATGAGTCAGGGCCCAAAGATAAATAACGGGCAGTTCTTC | TRBJ2-1 | . | TRBV27 | .
CASSIRDQQETQYF | TGTGCCAGCAGCATCCGGGACCAGCAAGAGACCCAGTACTTC | TRBJ2-5 | . | TRBV5-4 | .
CASTIRAPSSYEQYF | TGCGCCAGCACTATCAGGGCCCCGAGCTCCTACGAGCAGTACTTC | TRBJ2-7 | . | TRBV10-2 | .
CASSALAGGYEQYF | TGTGCCAGCAGTGCCCTAGCGGGGGGCTACGAGCAGTACTTC | TRBJ2-7 | . | TRBV2 | TRBD2
CASSPPRQHNTGELFF | TGTGCCAGCTCACCACCGAGACAGCATAACACCGGGGAGCTGTTTTTT | TRBJ2-2 | once | TRBV18 | .
CASSSRTGDNEKLFF | TGTGCCAGCAGCTCCCGGACAGGCGATAATGAAAAACTGTTTTTT | TRBJ1-4 | . | TRBV9 | TRBD1
CASSLAVRLATDTQYF | TGTGCCAGCAGCTTAGCGGTTCGGCTAGCAACCGATACGCAGTATTTT | TRBJ2-3 | . | TRBV7-2 | .
CASSFAPGRVDYSNQPQHF | TGTGCCAGCAGTTTCGCCCCGGGACGGGTGGACTATAGCAATCAGCCCCAGCATTTT | TRBJ1-5 | . | TRBV28 | .
CSVEVWAADTSTDTQYF | TGCAGCGTTGAAGTCTGGGCGGCAGACACTAGCACAGATACGCAGTATTTT | TRBJ2-3 | . | TRBV29-1 | .
CASRGSGTDTQYF | TGTGCCAGTCGGGGGAGTGGCACAGATACGCAGTATTTT | TRBJ2-3 | . | TRBV19 | .
CASSGTERGNNEQFF | TGTGCCAGCAGTGGTACGGAGCGGGGAAACAATGAGCAGTTCTTC | TRBJ2-1 | . | TRBV2 | TRBD2